These 16 T cell receptor beta chains were all obtained from the same sample, sequenced in a study of cytomegalovirus exposure and HLA in healthy donors. The study ran its PCR with 60 Vbeta and 13 Jbeta primers. Clones were read by immunoSEQ multiplex PCR, and TCRdb kept only the in-frame ones, dropping some. The sample contains about 64,000 clones, around four fifths of which appear only once. The sample consisted of PBMCs. Every receptor here comes from a male donor in good health and CMV-seropositive.

The genes are TRBV6-1 and TRBJ2-5, with 9 bases identical to TRBD2. CDR3 size: 14 residues. With 2 bases clipped from V and 4 bases from J, the junction kept 2 bases outside the gene matches. The germline gives CDR1 MNHNS, CDR2 SASEGT. The CDR3 bases are TGTGCCAGCAGTGAACGAGCGGGAGGAGAGACCCAGTACTTC. Protein product: CASSERAGGETQYF.

The gene calls are TRBV27 and TRBJ2-7, with 8 bases lining up with TRBD1. This CDR3 is 14 amino acids long. Trimming removed 3 bases from V and 6 bases from J; junction bases left unmatched: 7. Germline assignment: CDR1 MNHEY and CDR2 SMNVEV (reference sequence). CDR3 nucleotides: TGTGCCAGCAGTTTCCAGGGGGCGCCGGTCGAGCAGTACTTC. It translates to CASSFQGAPVEQYF.

The chain links TRBV4-3 to TRBJ2-7; 13 positions agree with TRBD2. V trimming: 3 bases; J trimming: 2 bases; junction bases outside the gene matches: 4. The CDR3 sequence is 16 residues long. The V gene's germline CDR1 is LGHNA and CDR2 YSLEER. CDR3: CASSQILAGGPYEQYF. As DNA, the CDR3 is TGCGCCAGCAGCCAGATACTAGCGGGGGGGCCCTACGAGCAGTACTTC.

The gene calls are TRBV19 and TRBJ2-2; 10 bases map to TRBD1. The junction had 6 bases not matched to a gene; V was cut back by 4 bases and J by 4 bases. This CDR3 contains 16 residues. Germline assignment: CDR1 LNHDA and CDR2 SQIVND (reference sequence). The CDR3 bases are TGTGCCAGTAGTAAGGGACAGGGGCGGGTCACCGGGGAGCTGTTTTTT. It translates to CASSKGQGRVTGELFF.

The genes are TRBV7-3 and TRBJ1-2; no definite D call. Germline CDR1 and CDR2: SGHTA and FQGTGA. The CDR3 sequence is 13 residues long. The V and J ends lost 5 bases and 7 bases respectively, with 14 bases between them. The CDR3 reads CASSLIGGSGYTF. CDR3 DNA sequence: TGTGCCAGCAGCCTAATCGGTGGTAGTGGCTACACCTTC. Using reference TRBV7-3 and TRBJ1-2 for the parts outside the CDR3, the full variable domain is GAGVSQTPSNKVTEKGKYVELRCDPISGHTALYWYRQSLGQGPEFLIYFQGTGAADDSGLPNDRFFAVRPEGSVSTLKIQRTERGDSAVYLCASSLIGGSGYTFGSGTRLTVV.

This chain uses TRBV28 with TRBJ2-7, with TRBD1 identical over 10 bases. This CDR3 region has 15 residues. Germline assignment: CDR1 MDHEN and CDR2 SYDVKM. Germline trimming cut 5 bases from V and 3 bases from J; bases unmatched to any gene: 7. DNA for the CDR3: TGTGCCAGCAGTCCTCCGGGACAGGGGCTCTACGAGCAGTACTTC. Residues: CASSPPGQGLYEQYF.

V gene TRBV10-3 combines with J gene TRBJ1-2; D not resolved. Germline assignment: CDR1 ENHRY and CDR2 SYGVKD. CDR3 size: 14 residues. Trimming cost V 6 bases and J 0 bases, with 11 bases left between them. The CDR3, as DNA: TGTGCCATCAGCTCGACCGGGACTAACTATGGCTACACCTTC. This sequence encodes CAISSTGTNYGYTF.

This clone was seen a single time. This chain uses TRBV4-2 with TRBJ2-3, with D possibly being TRBD1 (6 bases). The germline V gene has CDR1 LGHNA and CDR2 YNFKEQ. V dropped 0 bases and J dropped 7 bases, with 11 bases sitting between them. The CDR3 loop spans 14 amino acids. In DNA, the CDR3 is TGTGCCAGCAGCCAAGATCGACAGGCGTATACGCAGTATTTT. As protein: CASSQDRQAYTQYF.

This chain uses TRBV2 with TRBJ1-3, with D unclear. Trimming pared 1 base from V and 4 bases from J, leaving 8 bases between. The CDR3 extends over 14 amino acids. CDR1 and CDR2 from the germline V gene are SNHLY and FYNNEI. The CDR3 bases are TGTGCCAGCAGTGAAGGAAACACGGGAAACACCATATATTTT. Translation gives CASSEGNTGNTIYF.

The gene calls are TRBV5-1 and TRBJ1-1; D possibly corresponds to TRBD1 (5 bases). Germline CDR1 and CDR2: SGHRS and YFSETQ. Trimming left V 4 bases short and J 4 bases short, with 14 bases between. The length of the CDR3 is 14 residues. As DNA, the CDR3 is TGCGCCAGCAGCCCGGACTGGGGGGGCACTGAAGCTTTCTTT. Its translation is CASSPDWGGTEAFF.

V and J are TRBV4-2 and TRBJ1-2, with a weak D call TRBD1 (6 bases). This CDR3 has 13 residues. Trimming took 5 bases from V and 8 from J, leaving 15 bases between them. Per germline, CDR1 LGHNA and CDR2 YNFKEQ. The CDR3 here is CASSAGGEGGYTF. CDR3 in DNA: TGTGCCAGCAGCGCGGGGGGCGAAGGAGGCTACACCTTC.

This clone was recorded only once. The chain uses TRBV28 and TRBJ2-2, with D tentatively TRBD2 (5 bases). Germline assignment: CDR1 MDHEN and CDR2 SYDVKM. With 2 bases removed from V and 1 base from J, the gap between germline ends came to 14 bases. This CDR3 is built from 17 residues. CDR3 region: CASSLAGSSKNTGELFF. The CDR3 DNA sequence: TGTGCCAGCAGTTTAGCGGGTTCGAGTAAGAACACCGGGGAGCTGTTTTTT.

The chain joins TRBV4-2 to TRBJ2-7, with D possibly matching TRBD2 (5 bases). This CDR3 is built from 15 residues. V lost 1 base, J lost 0 bases, and 10 bases lay in between. Germline assignment: CDR1 LGHNA and CDR2 YNFKEQ. Here the CDR3 reads CASSQASRSSYEQYF. In DNA form, the CDR3 reads TGTGCCAGCAGCCAAGCTAGCCGTAGCTCCTACGAGCAGTACTTC.

The rearrangement joins TRBV7-9 to TRBJ2-1, with a weak D call TRBD1 (5 bases). Germline loops: CDR1 SEHNR, CDR2 FQNEAQ (reference sequence). V was shortened by 5 bases and J by 2 bases, with 10 bases between the two germline ends. CDR3 length: 14 amino acids. The CDR3 reads CASSDGAAYNEQFF. The CDR3 DNA is TGTGCCAGCAGCGATGGGGCCGCCTACAATGAGCAGTTCTTC.

The rearrangement joins TRBV18 to TRBJ2-5; D ambiguous. The ends were cut back, 0 bases at V and 0 bases at J, with 5 bases in the middle. Germline CDR1 is KGHSH and CDR2 is LQKENI. The CDR3 loop spans 14 amino acids. This chain's CDR3 is CASSPPQYQETQYF. In DNA form, the CDR3 reads TGTGCCAGCTCACCACCTCAGTACCAAGAGACCCAGTACTTC.

The CDR3 DNA follows: TGTGCCAGCAGCGTAGGGACTAGCGGGCCCGATACGCAGTATTTT. Its protein product is CASSVGTSGPDTQYF. V is TRBV5-4 and J is TRBJ2-3; 12 bases agree with TRBD2. After removal of 4 bases from V and 6 bases from J, the junction contained 6 bases not matched to a gene. The CDR3 contains 15 residues. In germline, CDR1 is SGHNT, CDR2 YYREEE (reference sequence).